Listed below are T cell receptor beta chains from one sample, sequenced in a study of shared clonotypes between healthy human individuals. The protocol was immunoSEQ multiplex PCR, while the TCRdb copy is restricted to in-frame clones and leaves out a portion. Among around 2,000,000 clones, 85% to 95% were seen once, and the ten largest hold 0.1% to 0.15%. The sample taken for sequencing was naive CD4+ T cells sorted from blood. The receptors here all came from a man aged 18 to 30 in good health. Each CDR3 is given with its conserved first and last residue. D genes are given only for firm matches. Expanded clones get a size class; other rows say once, few or many, or leave the size out.

size: NA
J: TRBJ2-5
V: TRBV5-1
D: NA
CDR3: CASSLQGQETQYF
DNA: TGCGCCAGCAGCTTGCAGGGCCAAGAGACCCAGTACTTC

size: NA
J: TRBJ1-4
V: TRBV5-1
D: NA
CDR3: CASSLEPGSDEKLFF
DNA: TGCGCCAGCAGCTTGGAGCCAGGCTCAGACGAAAAACTGTTTTTT

size: NA
J: TRBJ1-3
V: TRBV5-1
D: NA
CDR3: CASSLGDPKGNTIYF
DNA: TGCGCCAGCAGCTTGGGGGACCCCAAAGGAAACACCATATATTTT

size: NA
J: TRBJ2-3
V: TRBV9
D: TRBD1
CDR3: CASTPRGDRGLLHTDTQYF
DNA: TGTGCCAGCACCCCCCGCGGGGACAGGGGACTCTTACACACAGATACGCAGTATTTT

size: NA
J: TRBJ2-7
V: TRBV16
D: TRBD2
CDR3: CASSQPYFLAGGEQYF
DNA: TGTGCCAGCAGCCAACCCTATTTTCTAGCGGGAGGCGAGCAGTACTTC

size: NA
J: TRBJ2-2
V: TRBV30
D: NA
CDR3: CAWRAYTGLNTGELFF
DNA: TGTGCCTGGAGAGCGTATACAGGGCTTAACACCGGGGAGCTGTTTTTT

size: NA
J: TRBJ1-2
V: TRBV2
D: NA
CDR3: CASSPPTVYGYTF
DNA: TGTGCCAGCAGCCCTCCCACCGTCTATGGCTACACCTTC

size: NA
J: TRBJ1-4
V: TRBV7-9
D: TRBD1
CDR3: CASSVQTGIREKLFF
DNA: TGTGCCAGCAGCGTACAGACAGGGATCCGCGAAAAACTGTTTTTT

size: once
J: TRBJ1-6
V: TRBV27
D: TRBD1
CDR3: CASSSRTGGGPLHF
DNA: TGTGCCAGCAGTTCGCGGACAGGGGGCGGACCCCTCCACTTT

size: once
J: TRBJ1-6
V: TRBV29-1
D: NA
CDR3: CSVGVGGARSPLHF
DNA: TGCAGCGTTGGCGTGGGGGGGGCCCGGTCACCCCTCCACTTT

size: NA
J: TRBJ2-7
V: TRBV6-1
D: NA
CDR3: CASSKGGTYEQYF
DNA: TGTGCCAGCAGTAAAGGAGGGACCTACGAGCAGTACTTC

size: NA
J: TRBJ1-1
V: TRBV29-1
D: TRBD1
CDR3: CSVRTGGNTEAFF
DNA: TGCAGCGTGAGAACAGGGGGCAACACTGAAGCTTTCTTT

size: NA
J: TRBJ1-2
V: TRBV10-3
D: NA
CDR3: CAISDVKGGANGYTF
DNA: TGTGCCATCAGTGACGTTAAAGGGGGGGCGAATGGCTACACCTTC

size: NA
J: TRBJ2-2
V: TRBV9
D: TRBD1
CDR3: CASSTWDRVVGGELFF
DNA: TGTGCCAGCAGCACTTGGGACAGGGTCGTTGGCGGGGAGCTGTTTTTT

size: few
J: TRBJ1-2
V: TRBV29-1
D: NA
CDR3: CSVVTDGYTF
DNA: TGCAGCGTCGTGACCGACGGCTACACCTTC

size: once
J: TRBJ2-7
V: TRBV27
D: NA
CDR3: CASSPRAGAYEQYF
DNA: TGTGCCAGCAGCCCTCGGGCGGGCGCCTACGAGCAGTACTTC

size: NA
J: TRBJ2-7
V: TRBV6-5
D: NA
CDR3: CASRVGGHTRYEQYF
DNA: TGTGCCAGCAGGGTGGGGGGACACACTCGATACGAGCAGTACTTC

size: NA
J: TRBJ1-5
V: TRBV5-1
D: NA
CDR3: CASSPGGNQPQHF
DNA: TGCGCCAGCAGCCCGGGAGGGAATCAGCCCCAGCATTTT

size: few
J: TRBJ1-6
V: TRBV7-2
D: NA
CDR3: CASSLLGNSPLHF
DNA: TGTGCCAGCAGCCTCCTTGGTAATTCACCCCTCCACTTT

size: once
J: TRBJ1-2
V: TRBV7-2
D: NA
CDR3: CASSLFFRGSGYTF
DNA: TGTGCCAGCAGCCTCTTCTTCAGGGGTTCTGGCTACACCTTC

size: NA
J: TRBJ2-2
V: TRBV2
D: NA
CDR3: CASCETGELFF
DNA: TGTGCCAGCTGTGAGACCGGGGAGCTGTTTTTT

size: NA
J: TRBJ2-7
V: TRBV30
D: NA
CDR3: CAWRGQTSSYEQYF
DNA: TGTGCCTGGAGGGGACAGACTAGCTCCTACGAGCAGTACTTC

size: NA
J: TRBJ2-3
V: TRBV7-2
D: TRBD2
CDR3: CASSLGLAGGLLAQYF
DNA: TGTGCCAGCAGCTTAGGACTAGCGGGAGGACTTTTGGCGCAGTATTTT

size: once
J: TRBJ2-7
V: TRBV11-2
D: NA
CDR3: CASTLDFIEQYF
DNA: TGTGCCAGCACCCTGGACTTTATCGAGCAGTACTTC

size: NA
J: TRBJ1-1
V: TRBV25-1
D: NA
CDR3: CASGEASNTEAFF
DNA: TGTGCCAGCGGGGAGGCCTCGAACACTGAAGCTTTCTTT

size: NA
J: TRBJ2-2
V: TRBV9
D: NA
CDR3: CASEGRGNTGELFF
DNA: TGTGCCAGCGAGGGTAGGGGGAACACCGGGGAGCTGTTTTTT

size: NA
J: TRBJ1-5
V: TRBV19
D: NA
CDR3: CASSQQGIQPQHF
DNA: TGTGCCAGTAGTCAACAGGGCATCCAGCCCCAGCATTTT

size: NA
J: TRBJ1-1
V: TRBV2
D: NA
CDR3: CASSAKSEAFF
DNA: TGTGCCAGCAGTGCAAAATCTGAAGCTTTCTTT

size: NA
J: TRBJ2-7
V: TRBV5-1
D: NA
CDR3: CASSTTGTISIREQYF
DNA: TGCGCCAGCAGCACTACCGGGACAATCTCAATTCGGGAGCAGTACTTC

size: NA
J: TRBJ2-7
V: TRBV5-5
D: TRBD1
CDR3: CASSLSTGGLYEQYF
DNA: TGTGCCAGCAGCTTGTCGACAGGGGGTCTCTACGAGCAGTACTTC

size: NA
J: TRBJ1-1
V: TRBV7-8
D: TRBD1
CDR3: CASSLSWDREAFF
DNA: TGTGCCAGCAGCTTATCGTGGGACAGGGAAGCTTTCTTT

size: NA
J: TRBJ2-3
V: TRBV30
D: TRBD2
CDR3: CAWSPMRTSGIWDTQYF
DNA: TGTGCCTGGAGTCCGATGAGGACTAGCGGGATTTGGGATACGCAGTATTTT

size: NA
J: TRBJ2-7
V: TRBV7-2
D: NA
CDR3: CASSLGGRAFILDEQYF
DNA: TGTGCCAGCAGCTTAGGGGGCAGGGCTTTTATTCTAGACGAGCAGTACTTC

size: NA
J: TRBJ2-7
V: TRBV28
D: NA
CDR3: CASSQARTTLNEQYF
DNA: TGTGCCAGCAGTCAAGCTAGGACGACCCTGAACGAGCAGTACTTC

size: NA
J: TRBJ2-7
V: TRBV28
D: NA
CDR3: CASSRDKPYEQYF
DNA: TGTGCCAGCAGCCGGGACAAACCATACGAGCAGTACTTC

size: NA
J: TRBJ2-7
V: TRBV28
D: TRBD1
CDR3: CASSTTGGAGNEQYF
DNA: TGTGCCAGCAGTACCACAGGGGGCGCAGGGAACGAGCAGTACTTC

size: NA
J: TRBJ1-5
V: TRBV10-3
D: NA
CDR3: CAISEGQSNQPQHF
DNA: TGTGCCATCAGTGAAGGGCAGAGCAATCAGCCCCAGCATTTT

size: NA
J: TRBJ2-5
V: TRBV6-5
D: NA
CDR3: CASTRGQYGTQYF
DNA: TGTGCCAGCACTAGAGGGCAATACGGGACCCAGTACTTC

size: NA
J: TRBJ2-3
V: TRBV7-2
D: TRBD2
CDR3: CASSRRLAGWEDTQYF
DNA: TGTGCCAGCAGCCGGAGACTAGCGGGATGGGAAGATACGCAGTATTTT

size: NA
J: TRBJ2-1
V: TRBV9
D: TRBD2
CDR3: CASSVGTSGGAQNEQFF
DNA: TGTGCCAGCAGCGTAGGGACTAGCGGGGGGGCTCAGAATGAGCAGTTCTTC

size: NA
J: TRBJ1-1
V: TRBV7-2
D: NA
CDR3: CASSLGQVNTEAFF
DNA: TGTGCCAGCAGCTTAGGACAGGTTAACACTGAAGCTTTCTTT